This note documents a single TCR beta chain sequence. PCR involved 60 Vbeta and 13 Jbeta primers. Clones were read by immunoSEQ multiplex PCR, and TCRdb kept only the in-frame ones, dropping some. Seen here are fewer than 140,000 clones, 71% observed once, and the top ten hold 2.8%. This record comes from a study of cytomegalovirus exposure and HLA in healthy donors. V gave up 5 bases and J gave up 1 base, with 11 bases separating them. Germline V gives CDR1 MNHEY, CDR2 SMNVEV (reference sequence). The CDR3 is 14 residues long. Sequenced input: PBMCs. J is TRBJ1-1 and V is TRBV27; D not resolved. The source of this sequence is a female donor in good health and CMV-seronegative. CDR3 protein: CASSTLTPNTEAFF. The DNA for the CDR3 is TGTGCCAGCAGTACTCTCACTCCGAACACTGAAGCTTTCTTT.